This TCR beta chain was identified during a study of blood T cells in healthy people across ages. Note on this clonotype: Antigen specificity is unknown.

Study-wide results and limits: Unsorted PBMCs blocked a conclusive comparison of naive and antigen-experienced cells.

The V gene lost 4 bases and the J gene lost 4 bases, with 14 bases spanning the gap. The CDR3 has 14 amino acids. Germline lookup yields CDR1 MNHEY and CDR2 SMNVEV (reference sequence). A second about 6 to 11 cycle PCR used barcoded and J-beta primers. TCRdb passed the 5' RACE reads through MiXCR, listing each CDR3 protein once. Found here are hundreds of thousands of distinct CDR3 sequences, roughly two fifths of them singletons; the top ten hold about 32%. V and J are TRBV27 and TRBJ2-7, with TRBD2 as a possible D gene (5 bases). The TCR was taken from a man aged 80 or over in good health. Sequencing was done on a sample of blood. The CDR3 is CASSSYGREYEQYF. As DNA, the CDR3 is TGTGCCAGCAGTTCATACGGCCGGGAATACGAGCAGTACTTC.